Described below is a single TCR beta chain sequence and its context. The antigen this receptor binds is unknown. No base-level quality is on record; no much larger clone is a single base apart. These data come from a study of CD8 T cells in ankylosing spondylitis (dated by TCRdb to 2015 to 2018). Regarding the research as a whole: T cell receptor beta repertoires were profiled in healthy donors and ankylosing spondylitis patients so that disease-linked TCR variants could be found. In total, the full study cohort was made up of about 110 healthy donors and some 26 ankylosing spondylitis patients. Samples of peripheral blood were taken, and for ankylosing spondylitis patients, synovial fluid was collected as well.

V and J are truncated by 6 bases and 1 base respectively, leaving an intervening sequence of 9 bases. The CDR3 numbers 13 residues from cysteine through phenylalanine. Only the CDR3 region is kept as DNA, spanning 39 bases read in frame from base 1. From a lookup of the germline V gene (reference sequence), CDR1 and CDR2 are SEHNR and FQNEAQ. What the work shows at the level of the full study, not this receptor alone: A TCR beta motif made up of fewer than 10 highly homologous amino acid variants appeared to be characteristic of blood from ankylosing spondylitis patients. A CD8+ phenotype was shown by the disease-linked clones, which were found at relatively low frequencies in peripheral blood. According to the report, matched synovial fluid samples from ankylosing spondylitis patients were significantly enriched for the disease-linked clones. Some motif variants were previously reported in synovial fluid and blood of reactive arthritis patients, suggesting common disease-initiation mechanisms.

Sequenced on an Illumina HiSeq 2500. TCR beta libraries were prepared by quantitative 5'-RACE with molecular barcodes. Processing in the source paper ran as follows. A new computational method based on a probabilistic model of VDJ rearrangement was used to identify disease-linked TCR variants. TCRdb itself trimmed the public reads at Q25 with fastp, ran MiXCR and retained productive beta chains. Each record represents a unique CDR3 protein, reported with the most common genes and DNA among its rows. The V and J calls reflect TCRdb's pipeline rather than the authors' work. This sample comprises under 450,000 distinct CDR3 sequences, about 20% of them detected only once. 10% to 15% of the sample is held by the ten biggest clonotypes.

This TCR derives from a male donor with ankylosing spondylitis or in good health (not recorded which). This receptor chain uses TRBV7-9 and TRBJ1-1; confidence is insufficient to name the D gene. The sequenced sample was blood, either unsorted or a sorted T cell fraction (not recorded which). At the DNA level, the sequence is TGTGCCAGCAGGGGCCATGGGAACACTGAAGCTTTCTTT. The resulting protein is CASRGHGNTEAFF.